One sample yielded the 22 T cell receptor beta chains listed below, sequenced in a study of neurological immune-mediated disorders. A single record per CDR3 protein comes from TCRdb applying MiXCR to the 5' RACE reads. The data show around 51,000 distinct CDR3 sequences, 10% to 15% seen once. Time point described: longitudinal time-point 3. The sample comprised PBMCs. The receptors shown here come from a male donor with HTLV-1-associated myelopathy (HAM/TSP).

On this clonotype: One junction end disagrees with the germline gene, perhaps due to a read error. V gene TRBV24-1 combines with J gene TRBJ1-5, with a possible D match to TRBD1 (5 bases). CDR1 and CDR2 from the germline V gene are KGHDR and SFDVKD. CDR3 length: 14 residues. The CDR3 spells CATRHRDVNRPQHF. The CDR3 nucleotides read TGTGCCACCAGACATCGGGACGTCAATCGGCCCCAGCATTTT.

This clonotype showed up many times. The chain is built from TRBV7-9 and TRBJ2-7; 13 nucleotides match TRBD2. This CDR3 contains 17 residues. Germline V lookup: CDR1 SEHNR, CDR2 FQNEAQ (reference sequence). V lost 3 bases to trimming and J lost 2 bases; unmatched junction nucleotides: 7. CDR3 coding DNA: TGTGCCAGCAGCTTTACGACTAGCGGGGGGTTCGCCTACGAGCAGTACTTC. Translating gives CASSFTTSGGFAYEQYF. Full variable domain (outside the CDR3, taken from reference TRBV7-9 and TRBJ2-7): DTGVSQNPRHKITKRGQNVTFRCDPISEHNRLYWYRQTLGQGPEFLTYFQNEAQLEKSRLLSDRFSAERPKGSFSTLEIQRTEQGDSAMYLCASSFTTSGGFAYEQYFGPGTRLTVT.

CDR3: CASSLGTGGYGYTF. The CDR3 bases are TGTGCCAGCAGCTTAGGAACAGGGGGGTATGGCTACACCTTC. The chain carries TRBV11-2 and TRBJ1-2; 8 positions agree with TRBD1. The V and J ends lost 1 base and 5 bases, in that order; junction bases with no gene match: 3. The CDR3 length is 14 residues. From germline, CDR1 is SGHAT and CDR2 FQNNGV.

This clonotype was found many times. V and J are TRBV29-1 and TRBJ2-3; D unresolved. This CDR3 comprises 13 residues. Trimming took 1 base from V and 2 from J, leaving 7 bases between them. The germline V gene has CDR1 SQVTM and CDR2 ANQGSEA. As DNA, the CDR3 is TGCAGCGTTGAAGTCACCCCCACAGATACGCAGTATTTT. Translating gives CSVEVTPTDTQYF.

The sample holds many counts of this clonotype. This chain links TRBV7-9 with TRBJ1-6; D perhaps matches TRBD1 (5 bases). Trimming took off 1 base at V and 7 bases at J, with 8 bases between the two ends. The CDR3 spans 14 residues. CDR1 is SEHNR, CDR2 FQNEAQ, per germline (reference sequence). CDR3 amino acids: CASSLGEGNSPLHF. CDR3 sequence (DNA): TGTGCCAGCAGCTTAGGGGAGGGGAATTCACCCCTCCACTTT.

This clonotype has at least ten counts. The genes are TRBV7-6 and TRBJ1-4, with no clear D. The CDR3 has 13 amino acids. Trimming cost V 4 bases and J 8 bases, with 11 bases left between them. Per the germline V gene, CDR1 is SGHVS and CDR2 is FNYEAQ. In nucleotides, the CDR3 is TGTGCCAGCAGCTCCCAGATTACGGAAAAACTGTTTTTT. Protein product: CASSSQITEKLFF.

This clonotype was picked up a small number of times. This chain uses TRBV7-2 with TRBJ2-1, with a tentative D call TRBD1 (5 bases). Germline V CDR1 and CDR2: SGHTA, FQGNSA. The CDR3 is made up of 16 amino acids. V lost 4 bases, J lost 0 bases, and 13 bases lay in between. CDR3 protein: CASSSAAGSSYNEQFF. For the CDR3, the DNA is TGTGCCAGCAGCTCCGCAGCAGGGTCCTCCTACAATGAGCAGTTCTTC.

This clonotype has ten or more counts. The V and J genes are TRBV28 and TRBJ2-7; 8 positions match TRBD2. The CDR3 has 14 amino acids. Germline-derived CDR1 and CDR2 are MDHEN and SYDVKM. Trimming removed 8 bases from V and 5 bases from J; junction bases left unmatched: 11. The CDR3 region is CASGYAGGGNEQYF. The CDR3 nucleotides read TGTGCCAGCGGTTACGCGGGGGGCGGAAACGAGCAGTACTTC.

This clonotype was seen repeatedly, ten times or more. The chain couples TRBV7-9 to TRBJ1-6; a possible D gene is TRBD1 (6 bases). The CDR3 is 13 residues long. Per the germline V gene, CDR1 is SEHNR and CDR2 is FQNEAQ (reference sequence). Trimming removed 5 bases at V and 7 bases at J, with 9 bases between. DNA of the CDR3: TGTGCCAGCAGCAGGGGGTGGAATTCACCCCTCCACTTT. This codes for CASSRGWNSPLHF.

The V call is TRBV20-1, the J call TRBJ1-1; D may be TRBD1 (5 bases). Trimming removed 0 bases at V and 5 bases at J, with 16 bases between. Germline loops: CDR1 DFQATT, CDR2 SNEGSKA (reference sequence). The CDR3 extends over 15 amino acids. The CDR3 loop is CSARDPPGLGTEAFF. CDR3 sequence (DNA): TGCAGTGCTAGAGATCCCCCGGGGCTGGGTACTGAAGCTTTCTTT.

The sample holds many counts of this clonotype. The chain joins TRBV7-8 to TRBJ1-5; D unclear. V was shortened by 0 bases and J by 0 bases, with 9 bases between the two germline ends. The CDR3 has 16 amino acids. Germline values: CDR1 SGHVS, CDR2 FQNEAQ. The CDR3 coding sequence is TGTGCCAGCAGCTTAGCGCGACATCTTAGCAATCAGCCCCAGCATTTT. This translates into CASSLARHLSNQPQHF. The variable domain in full, completed from reference TRBV7-8 and TRBJ1-5, reads GAGVSQSPRYKVAKRGQDVALRCDPISGHVSLFWYQQALGQGPEFLTYFQNEAQLDKSGLPSDRFFAERPEGSVSTLKIQRTQQEDSAVYLCASSLARHLSNQPQHFGDGTRLSIL.

This clonotype came up many times. The chain joins TRBV5-1 to TRBJ2-1, with 13 bases fitting TRBD2. Germline V gene sequence: CDR1 SGHRS, CDR2 YFSETQ. Germline trimming cut 3 bases from V and 3 bases from J; bases unmatched to any gene: 9. The CDR3 length is 18 residues. The CDR3 nucleotides read TGCGCCAGCAGCTCTCGGACTAGCGGGGGATCCCACTACAATGAGCAGTTCTTC. This gives the protein CASSSRTSGGSHYNEQFF.

On this clonotype itself: A read error may be the cause here, since a much bigger clone is one base away. This chain connects TRBV7-2 to TRBJ1-1; no firm D call. V was pared by 5 bases and J by 4 bases, with 17 bases between. From germline, CDR1 is SGHTA and CDR2 FQGNSA. This CDR3 spans 15 amino acids. CDR3 in DNA: TGTGCCAGCAGCCCCCAGTTGTGGGTAGGCACTGAAGCTTTCTTT. This gives the protein CASSPQLWVGTEAFF.

There are many counts of this clonotype. The rearrangement uses TRBV20-1 and TRBJ2-1, with 7 bases identical to TRBD2. Looked up from germline, CDR1 is DFQATT and CDR2 is SNEGSKA (reference sequence). The CDR3 length is 14 residues. The J segment lost 6 bases and the V segment lost 3 bases, leaving 8 bases of the junction unmatched. The CDR3 sequence is CSARWTSLVNEQFF. The CDR3, as DNA: TGCAGTGCTAGGTGGACTAGTCTGGTCAATGAGCAGTTCTTC.

This clonotype occurred many times. The V call is TRBV25-1, the J call TRBJ2-3; D is uncertain. Trimming took 6 bases from V and 1 from J, leaving 2 bases between them. CDR1 is MGHDK, CDR2 SYGVNS, per germline. The CDR3 extends over 11 amino acids. CDR3 sequence: CASRRTDTQYF. In DNA, the CDR3 is TGTGCCAGCAGACGCACAGATACGCAGTATTTT.

This chain uses TRBV24-1 with TRBJ2-7; no definite D call. Germline CDR1 reads KGHDR; CDR2 reads SFDVKD. Trimming shortened V by 4 bases and J by 3 bases, and 9 bases separated the two germline ends. The CDR3 contains 13 residues. This chain's CDR3 is CATSDPRNYEQYF. The CDR3 DNA sequence: TGTGCCACCAGTGACCCAAGGAACTACGAGCAGTACTTC.

Many counts were recorded for this clonotype. The rearrangement uses TRBV7-8 and TRBJ2-5, with D unresolved. Trimming removed 3 bases at V and 4 bases at J, with 6 bases between. CDR3 length equals 12 residues. Germline V lookup: CDR1 SGHVS, CDR2 FQNEAQ. Here the CDR3 reads CASSFNRETQYF. The CDR3 coding sequence is TGTGCCAGCAGCTTCAATCGAGAGACCCAGTACTTC.

The V gene is TRBV20-1, the J gene TRBJ1-2; D may be TRBD1 (5 bases). In germline, CDR1 is DFQATT, CDR2 SNEGSKA (reference sequence). V was shortened by 1 base and J by 2 bases, with 8 bases between the two germline ends. The CDR3 spans 13 residues. The CDR3 nucleotides read TGCAGTGCTAGAGGCCAGGGAAACTATGGCTACACCTTC. It specifies CSARGQGNYGYTF.

This clonotype has ten or more counts. The chain is built from TRBV5-1 and TRBJ2-1; D is unclear. Trimming removed 4 bases from V and 8 bases from J, with 10 bases in between. The CDR3 totals 12 residues. The V gene's germline CDR1 is SGHRS and CDR2 YFSETQ. CDR3 protein: CASSRVGDEQFF. CDR3 DNA: TGCGCCAGCAGCCGGGTTGGGGATGAGCAGTTCTTC.

This clonotype was seen repeatedly, ten times or more. The chain links TRBV5-1 to TRBJ2-2; D is possibly TRBD1 (5 bases). Germline CDR1 and CDR2: SGHRS and YFSETQ. The CDR3 extends over 16 amino acids. With 0 bases removed from V and 0 bases from J, the gap between germline ends came to 9 bases. CDR3 sequence (DNA): TGCGCCAGCAGCTTGGAGGGGAACGCGAACACCGGGGAGCTGTTTTTT. Translated: CASSLEGNANTGELFF.

This clonotype appeared many times. The genes are TRBV20-1 and TRBJ2-5, with D perhaps given as TRBD1 or TRBD2 (6 bases each). CDR3 length equals 14 residues. Germline CDR1 DFQATT, CDR2 SNEGSKA (reference sequence). Trimming left V 3 bases short and J 5 bases short, with 16 bases between. CDR3 sequence reads: CSASPGATSETQYF. The CDR3 nucleotides are TGCAGTGCTAGTCCGGGGGCAACCTCCGAGACCCAGTACTTC.

In its sample, this clonotype was seen many times. The V call is TRBV5-1, the J call TRBJ2-5, with D perhaps matching TRBD1 (6 bases). Germline lookup yields CDR1 SGHRS and CDR2 YFSETQ. The CDR3 has 12 amino acids. V was shortened by 3 bases and J by 5 bases, with 8 bases between the two germline ends. This chain's CDR3 is CASSYDRETQYF. The CDR3 coding sequence is TGCGCCAGCAGCTACGACAGGGAGACCCAGTACTTC.